This T cell receptor beta chain was profiled in a study of persistence of HIV-infected CD4 T cells. Overall study: Median time on suppressive ART was seven to nine years. Antigen stimulation activated a lower proportion of cells, more of them memory, than anti-CD3/anti-CD28 stimulation.

Study findings and constraints: TCR analyses could not target the rare provirus-carrying CMV-responding cells.

As to this clone: The antigen remains unidentified.

This was the immunoSEQ version 4 assay in survey mode. Sequenced by immunoSEQ multiplex PCR; TCRdb stores in-frame clones only, minus some. The data hold 45,000 or so clones, with approximately 90% observed a single time. CDR3 length: 15 residues. Trimming removed 2 bases from V and 2 bases from J; junction bases left unmatched: 4. Germline V gene lookup returns CDR1 SGHRS and CDR2 YFSETQ. Cells were stimulated nonspecifically with anti-CD3/anti-CD28 magnetic beads. CD4+ T cells upregulating both CD40 ligand and CD69 were sorted as responding cells. The sample consisted of CD4+ T cells sorted from PBMCs after roughly 18-hour stimulation, taken from a patient who received antiretroviral therapy. The receptor was derived from an adult woman with HIV who was CMV-seropositive. The chain uses TRBV5-1 and TRBJ2-7, with 10 bases that match TRBD1. The CDR3 reads CASSLGQGVPYEQYF. CDR3 DNA: TGCGCCAGCAGCTTAGGACAGGGGGTACCCTACGAGCAGTACTTC.